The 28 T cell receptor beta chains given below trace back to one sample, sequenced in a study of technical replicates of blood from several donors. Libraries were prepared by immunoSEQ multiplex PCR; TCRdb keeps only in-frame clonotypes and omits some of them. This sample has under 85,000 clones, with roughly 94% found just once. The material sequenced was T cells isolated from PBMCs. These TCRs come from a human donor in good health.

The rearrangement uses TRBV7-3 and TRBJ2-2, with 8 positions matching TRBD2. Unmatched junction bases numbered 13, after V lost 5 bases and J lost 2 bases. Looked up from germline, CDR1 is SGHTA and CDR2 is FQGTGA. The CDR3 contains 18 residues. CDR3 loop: CASSTKVGTRSNTGELFF. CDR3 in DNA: TGTGCCAGCAGCACCAAAGTTGGGACTAGATCCAACACCGGGGAGCTGTTTTTT. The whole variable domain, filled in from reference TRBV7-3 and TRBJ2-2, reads GAGVSQTPSNKVTEKGKYVELRCDPISGHTALYWYRQSLGQGPEFLIYFQGTGAADDSGLPNDRFFAVRPEGSVSTLKIQRTERGDSAVYLCASSTKVGTRSNTGELFFGEGSRLTVL.

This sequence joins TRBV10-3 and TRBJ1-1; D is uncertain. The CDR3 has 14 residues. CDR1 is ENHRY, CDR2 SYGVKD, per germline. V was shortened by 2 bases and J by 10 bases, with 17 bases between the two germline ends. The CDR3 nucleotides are TGTGCCATCAGTGAGGGGGAGCTCCAATTCTCAGCTTTCTTT. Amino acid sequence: CAISEGELQFSAFF.

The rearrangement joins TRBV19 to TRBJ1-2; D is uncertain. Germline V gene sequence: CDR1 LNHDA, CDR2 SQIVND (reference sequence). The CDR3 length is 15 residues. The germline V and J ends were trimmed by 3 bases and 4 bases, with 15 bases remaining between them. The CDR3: CASSIRAGRGYGYTF. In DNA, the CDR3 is TGTGCCAGTAGTATCCGAGCGGGCCGCGGCTATGGCTACACCTTC.

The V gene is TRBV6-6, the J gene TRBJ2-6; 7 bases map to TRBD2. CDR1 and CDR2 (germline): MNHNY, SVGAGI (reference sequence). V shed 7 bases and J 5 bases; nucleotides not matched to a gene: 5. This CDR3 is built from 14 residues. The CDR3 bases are TGTGCCAGCATAGGGGAGGGCTGGGCCAACGTCCTGACTTTC. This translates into CASIGEGWANVLTF.

The CDR3, as DNA: TGTGCCACCAGCAGAGGTCGGGCTAGCGGGAGTATGCGGGAAGAGACCCAGTACTTC. Encoded protein: CATSRGRASGSMREETQYF. This sequence joins TRBV15 and TRBJ2-5; TRBD2 matches at 10 bases. The J segment lost 3 bases and the V segment lost 1 base, leaving 14 bases of the junction unmatched. Germline-derived CDR1 and CDR2 are LNHNV and YYDKDF (reference sequence). The CDR3 consists of 19 residues.

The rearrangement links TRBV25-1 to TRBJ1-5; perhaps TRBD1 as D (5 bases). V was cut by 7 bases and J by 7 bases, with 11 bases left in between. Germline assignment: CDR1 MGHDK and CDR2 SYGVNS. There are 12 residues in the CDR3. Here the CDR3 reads CASTSGGQPQHF. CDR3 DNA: TGTGCCAGCACCTCGGGGGGGCAGCCCCAGCATTTT.

In nucleotides, the CDR3 is TGTGCCAGCACTCTGGGACTAGCGGGAGGGGATGAGCAGTTCTTC. Protein sequence: CASTLGLAGGDEQFF. The V call is TRBV2, the J call TRBJ2-1, with 16 bases matching TRBD2. V was pared by 7 bases and J by 8 bases, with 5 bases of the junction left unmatched. Germline values: CDR1 SNHLY, CDR2 FYNNEI. The CDR3 loop spans 15 amino acids.

The CDR3 DNA reads TGTGCCAGCAGCTCGCAGGTGTACAATCAGCCCCAGCATTTT. This sequence encodes CASSSQVYNQPQHF. The gene calls are TRBV7-6 and TRBJ1-5; D gene ambiguous. The germline CDR1 and CDR2 sequences are SGHVS and FNYEAQ. V was trimmed by 4 bases and J by 3 bases, leaving 10 bases between them. This CDR3 has 14 residues.

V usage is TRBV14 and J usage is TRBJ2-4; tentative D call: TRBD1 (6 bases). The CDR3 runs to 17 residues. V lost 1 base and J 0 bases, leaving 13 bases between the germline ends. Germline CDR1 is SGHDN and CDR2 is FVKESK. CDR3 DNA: TGTGCCAGCAGCCAAGTGGGGGACACCCTAGCCAAAAACATTCAGTACTTC. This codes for CASSQVGDTLAKNIQYF.

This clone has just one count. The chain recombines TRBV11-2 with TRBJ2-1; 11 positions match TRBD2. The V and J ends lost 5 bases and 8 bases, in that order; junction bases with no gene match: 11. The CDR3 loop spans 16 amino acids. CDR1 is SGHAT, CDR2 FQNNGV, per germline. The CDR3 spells CASSPTSGGWLDEQFF. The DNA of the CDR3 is TGTGCCAGCAGCCCCACTAGCGGGGGTTGGTTGGATGAGCAGTTCTTC.

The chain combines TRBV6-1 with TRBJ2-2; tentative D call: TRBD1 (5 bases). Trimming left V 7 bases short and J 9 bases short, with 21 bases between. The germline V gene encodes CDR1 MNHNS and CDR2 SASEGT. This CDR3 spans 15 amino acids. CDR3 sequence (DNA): TGTGCCAGCACCGAAAACAGGATTAGTATCAGGGAGCTGTTTTTT. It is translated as CASTENRISIRELFF.

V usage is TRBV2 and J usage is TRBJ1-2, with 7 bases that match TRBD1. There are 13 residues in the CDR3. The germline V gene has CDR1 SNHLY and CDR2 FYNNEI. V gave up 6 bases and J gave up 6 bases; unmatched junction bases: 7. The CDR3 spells CASSEDRLHGYTF. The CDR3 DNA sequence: TGTGCCAGCAGCGAGGACAGGTTACATGGCTACACCTTC.

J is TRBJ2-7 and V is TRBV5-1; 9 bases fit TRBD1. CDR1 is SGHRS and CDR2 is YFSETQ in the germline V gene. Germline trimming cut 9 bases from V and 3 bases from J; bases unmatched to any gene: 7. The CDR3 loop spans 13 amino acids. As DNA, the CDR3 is TGCGCCACCTCCCGGGACAGGGACTACGAGCAGTACTTC. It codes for CATSRDRDYEQYF.

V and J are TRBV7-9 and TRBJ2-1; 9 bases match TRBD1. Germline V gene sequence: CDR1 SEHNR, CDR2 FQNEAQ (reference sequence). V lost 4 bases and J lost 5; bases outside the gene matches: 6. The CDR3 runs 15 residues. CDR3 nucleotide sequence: TGTGCCAGCAGCTCGGGACAGGGAGGACACAATGAGCAGTTCTTC. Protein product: CASSSGQGGHNEQFF. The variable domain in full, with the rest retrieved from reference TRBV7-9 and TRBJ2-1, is DTGVSQNPRHKITKRGQNVTFRCDPISEHNRLYWYRQTLGQGPEFLTYFQNEAQLEKSRLLSDRFSAERPKGSFSTLEIQRTEQGDSAMYLCASSSGQGGHNEQFFGPGTRLTVL.

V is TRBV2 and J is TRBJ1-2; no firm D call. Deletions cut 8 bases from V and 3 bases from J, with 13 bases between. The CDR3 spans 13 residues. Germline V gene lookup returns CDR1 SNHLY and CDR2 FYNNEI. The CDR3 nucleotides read TGTGCCAGCGGAAAAGGCGCGGACTATGGCTACACCTTC. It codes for CASGKGADYGYTF.

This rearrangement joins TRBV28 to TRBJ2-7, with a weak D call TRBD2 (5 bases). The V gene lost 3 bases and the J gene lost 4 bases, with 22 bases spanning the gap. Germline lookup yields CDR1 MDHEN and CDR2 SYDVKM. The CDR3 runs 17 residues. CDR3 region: CASSFSDWVGSVYEQYF. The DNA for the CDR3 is TGTGCCAGCAGTTTCTCGGACTGGGTTGGGTCGGTATACGAGCAGTACTTC. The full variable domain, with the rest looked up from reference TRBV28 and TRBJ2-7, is DVKVTQSSRYLVKRTGEKVFLECVQDMDHENMFWYRQDPGLGLRLIYFSYDVKMKEKGDIPEGYSVSREKKERFSLILESASTNQTSMYLCASSFSDWVGSVYEQYFGPGTRLTVT.

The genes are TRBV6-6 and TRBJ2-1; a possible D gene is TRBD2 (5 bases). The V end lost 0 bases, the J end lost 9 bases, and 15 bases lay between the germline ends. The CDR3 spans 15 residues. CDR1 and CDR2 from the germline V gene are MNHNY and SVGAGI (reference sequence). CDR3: CASSYSAPTRGEQFF. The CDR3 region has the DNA TGTGCCAGCAGTTACTCTGCGCCTACCCGGGGTGAGCAGTTCTTC.

CDR3: CASSYSTERYGYTF. Written as DNA, the CDR3 is TGTGCCAGCAGTTACTCGACGGAGCGCTATGGCTACACCTTC. This rearrangement joins TRBV6-5 to TRBJ1-2; no firm D call. The CDR3 extends over 14 amino acids. Germline CDR1 and CDR2: MNHEY and SVGAGI. The ends were cut back, 0 bases at V and 4 bases at J, with 9 bases in the middle.

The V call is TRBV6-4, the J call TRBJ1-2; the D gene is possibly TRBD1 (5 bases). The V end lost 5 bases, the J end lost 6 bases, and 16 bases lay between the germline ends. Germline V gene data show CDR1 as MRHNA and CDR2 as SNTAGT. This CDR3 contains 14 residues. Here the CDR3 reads CASSLRTLEDGYTF. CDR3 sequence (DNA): TGTGCCAGCAGTCTCCGGACACTGGAAGATGGCTACACCTTC.

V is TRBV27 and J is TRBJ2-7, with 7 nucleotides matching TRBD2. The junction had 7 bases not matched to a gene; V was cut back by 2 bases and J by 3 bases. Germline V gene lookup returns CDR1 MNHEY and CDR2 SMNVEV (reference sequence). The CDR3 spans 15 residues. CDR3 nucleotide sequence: TGTGCCAGCAGTTTAATGCGGGGGTTCGGCTACGAGCAGTACTTC. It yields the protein CASSLMRGFGYEQYF.

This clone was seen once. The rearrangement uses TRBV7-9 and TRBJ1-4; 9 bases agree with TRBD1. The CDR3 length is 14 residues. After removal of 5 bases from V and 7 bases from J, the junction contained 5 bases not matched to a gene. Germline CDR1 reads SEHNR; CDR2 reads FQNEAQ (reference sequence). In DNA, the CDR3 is TGTGCCAGCAGCCCACAGGGGGCGCGTGAAAAACTGTTTTTT. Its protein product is CASSPQGAREKLFF.

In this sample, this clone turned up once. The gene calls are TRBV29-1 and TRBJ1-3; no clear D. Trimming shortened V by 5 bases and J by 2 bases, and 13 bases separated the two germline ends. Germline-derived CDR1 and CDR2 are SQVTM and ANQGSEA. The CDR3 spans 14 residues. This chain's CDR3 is CSVTLIAPGNTIYF. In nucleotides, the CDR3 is TGCAGCGTTACGTTAATAGCTCCTGGAAACACCATATATTTT.

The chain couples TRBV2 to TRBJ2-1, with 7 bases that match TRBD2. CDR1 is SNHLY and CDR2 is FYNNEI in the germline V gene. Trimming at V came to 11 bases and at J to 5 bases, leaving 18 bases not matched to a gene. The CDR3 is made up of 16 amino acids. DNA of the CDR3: TGTGCCGGGTGCCGCTCGGCGGGAGAGGTCAACAATGAGCAGTTCTTC. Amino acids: CAGCRSAGEVNNEQFF.

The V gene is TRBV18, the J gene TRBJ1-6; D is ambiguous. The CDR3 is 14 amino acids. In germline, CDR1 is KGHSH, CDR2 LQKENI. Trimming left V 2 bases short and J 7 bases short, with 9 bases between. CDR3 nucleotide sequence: TGTGCCAGCTCACCAGCGGTGAGCAATTCACCCCTCCACTTT. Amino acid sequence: CASSPAVSNSPLHF.

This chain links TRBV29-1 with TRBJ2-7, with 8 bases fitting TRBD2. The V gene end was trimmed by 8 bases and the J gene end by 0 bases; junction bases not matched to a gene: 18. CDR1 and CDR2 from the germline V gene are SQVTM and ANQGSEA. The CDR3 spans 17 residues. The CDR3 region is CSFPPATSVYTSYEQYF. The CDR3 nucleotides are TGCAGCTTTCCACCCGCGACTAGCGTATACACCTCCTACGAGCAGTACTTC.

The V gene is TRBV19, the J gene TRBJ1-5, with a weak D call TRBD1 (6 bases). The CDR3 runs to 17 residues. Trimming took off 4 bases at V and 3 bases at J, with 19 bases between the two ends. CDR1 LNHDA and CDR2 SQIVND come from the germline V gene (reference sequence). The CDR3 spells CASSRVDSRRTNQPQHF. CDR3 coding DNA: TGTGCCAGTAGTAGGGTGGACAGTCGTCGTACCAATCAGCCCCAGCATTTT.

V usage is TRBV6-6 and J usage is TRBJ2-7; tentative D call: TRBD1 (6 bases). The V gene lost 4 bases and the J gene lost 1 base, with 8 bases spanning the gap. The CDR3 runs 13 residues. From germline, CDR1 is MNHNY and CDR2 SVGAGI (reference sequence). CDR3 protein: CASSSTGSYEQYF. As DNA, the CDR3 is TGTGCCAGCAGTTCGACAGGATCCTACGAGCAGTACTTC.

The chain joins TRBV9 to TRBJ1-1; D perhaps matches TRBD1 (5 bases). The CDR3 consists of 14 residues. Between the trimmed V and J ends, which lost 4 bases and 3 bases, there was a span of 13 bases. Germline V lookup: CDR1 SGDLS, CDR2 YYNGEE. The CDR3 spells CASSLGTGDTEAFF. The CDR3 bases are TGTGCCAGCAGCTTAGGGACCGGGGACACTGAAGCTTTCTTT.